These 18 T cell receptor beta chains originate from one sample sequenced in a study of molecular identifiers for immune sequencing clone quantification. TCRdb processed the PCR reads anew with MiXCR; each CDR3 protein has one entry. The table lists 460,000 or so distinct CDR3 sequences, around 25% of them singletons. The sequenced sample was naive CD8+ T cells from blood, with Jurkat cell RNA spiked in. Sample subset: FACS-sorted CD8+CD4-CCR7+CD45RA+ naive T cells. The receptor set was obtained from a human donor in good health. Some libraries in this study had Jurkat cell RNA spiked in.

This clonotype was found many times. This chain joins TRBV7-2 and TRBJ2-5; no clear D. The germline V and J ends were trimmed by 5 bases and 0 bases, with 10 bases remaining between them. Germline V gene data show CDR1 as SGHTA and CDR2 as FQGNSA. The CDR3 runs 14 residues. CDR3 sequence reads: CASSPRLYQETQYF. As DNA, the CDR3 is TGTGCCAGCAGCCCTCGTTTATACCAAGAGACCCAGTACTTC.

The sample holds many counts of this clonotype. An end of the junction does not agree with germline; a read error may underlie this. This chain uses TRBV5-1 with TRBJ2-7; perhaps TRBD1 as D (6 bases). CDR1 is SGHRS, CDR2 YFSETQ, per germline. The CDR3 runs 13 residues. The CDR3 DNA reads TGTGCCAGCAGCCCGGACAGTTCCTACGAGCAGTACTTC. It translates to CASSPDSSYEQYF.

This clonotype was recorded a few times. The chain links TRBV4-3 to TRBJ2-5, with TRBD2 identical over 10 bases. Trimming cost V 0 bases and J 5 bases; bases outside gene matches: 3. This CDR3 has 15 residues. Germline assignment: CDR1 LGHNA and CDR2 YSLEER. This CDR3 is CASSQEGTSVETQYF. The CDR3 region has the DNA TGCGCCAGCAGCCAAGAGGGGACTAGCGTGGAGACCCAGTACTTC.

This clonotype was counted ten times or more. The chain links TRBV12-3 or TRBV12-4 to TRBJ2-3, with 11 positions matching TRBD2. This CDR3 is 14 amino acids long. J gave up 6 bases and V 6 bases, and 5 bases lay outside the gene matches. The CDR3 DNA sequence: TGTGCCAGCAGCACTAGCGGGGGATGGGATACGCAGTATTTT. This sequence encodes CASSTSGGWDTQYF.

The chain links TRBV12-3 or TRBV12-4 to TRBJ2-6; D gene uncertain. Trimming shortened V by 4 bases and J by 0 bases, and 7 bases separated the two germline ends. The CDR3 contains 15 residues. The CDR3 loop is CASSSVLSGANVLTF. Written as DNA, the CDR3 is TGTGCCAGCAGTTCAGTGCTCTCTGGGGCCAACGTCCTGACTTTC.

This chain links TRBV7-9 with TRBJ1-4; D remains unclear. Looked up from germline, CDR1 is SEHNR and CDR2 is FQNEAQ (reference sequence). The CDR3 length is 14 residues. V lost 2 bases and J lost 6, with 10 bases in between. The DNA of the CDR3 is TGTGCCAGCAGCTTAAGCCGCTCGGATGAAAAACTGTTTTTT. Translating it yields CASSLSRSDEKLFF. Together with reference TRBV7-9 and TRBJ1-4, the CDR3 gives the full variable domain: DTGVSQNPRHKITKRGQNVTFRCDPISEHNRLYWYRQTLGQGPEFLTYFQNEAQLEKSRLLSDRFSAERPKGSFSTLEIQRTEQGDSAMYLCASSLSRSDEKLFFGSGTQLSVL.

The V and J genes are TRBV12-3 or TRBV12-4 and TRBJ1-1; the D is unclear. Trimming cost V 6 bases and J 1 base, with 12 bases left between them. The CDR3 consists of 14 residues. The CDR3 region has the DNA TGTGCCAGCAGCCTCTTTGGGTCGAACACTGAAGCTTTCTTT. It translates to CASSLFGSNTEAFF.

In this sample, this clonotype turned up a few times. V is TRBV4-1 and J is TRBJ2-7; a possible D gene is TRBD2 (7 bases). Trimming cost V 1 base and J 4 bases, with 17 bases left between them. There are 16 residues in the CDR3. Germline loops: CDR1 MGHRA, CDR2 YSYEKL. The CDR3 sequence is CASSQVSGGAGYEQYF. The CDR3, as DNA: TGCGCCAGCAGCCAAGTGTCGGGGGGCGCAGGTTACGAGCAGTACTTC.

This chain uses TRBV27 with TRBJ2-1; D is ambiguous. This CDR3 contains 15 residues. Trimming took off 5 bases at V and 0 bases at J, with 11 bases between the two ends. Germline CDR1 MNHEY, CDR2 SMNVEV (reference sequence). The CDR3 here is CASSTHLSSYNEQFF. Written as DNA, the CDR3 is TGTGCCAGCAGTACCCACCTGAGCTCCTACAATGAGCAGTTCTTC.

The V call is TRBV6-2 or TRBV6-3, the J call TRBJ1-2; D ambiguous. Germline CDR1 MNHEY, CDR2 SVGEGT. There are 12 residues in the CDR3. Trimming took 4 bases from V and 8 from J, leaving 11 bases between them. The DNA for the CDR3 is TGTGCCAGCAGTTCCCCCCCTACGGGCTACACCTTC. The encoded protein is CASSSPPTGYTF.

This clonotype has more than one count but fewer than ten. The genes are TRBV7-9 and TRBJ1-2; D possibly corresponds to TRBD1 (6 bases). The CDR3 has 16 amino acids. Per the germline V gene, CDR1 is SEHNR and CDR2 is FQNEAQ (reference sequence). Trimming cost V 1 base and J 1 base, with 13 bases left between them. The CDR3 loop is CASSLDRTDFNYGYTF. The CDR3 DNA is TGTGCCAGCAGCTTAGATCGGACAGACTTTAACTATGGCTACACCTTC.

This clonotype has only a few counts. The chain links TRBV7-9 to TRBJ2-1; possibly TRBD2 for D (5 bases). V was shortened by 0 bases and J by 9 bases, with 18 bases between the two germline ends. This CDR3 contains 16 residues. CDR1 SEHNR and CDR2 FQNEAQ come from the germline V gene (reference sequence). Here the CDR3 DNA reads TGTGCCAGCAGCTTAGCGGCCCCAGGACTTATTAGTGAGCAGTTCTTC. Translation: CASSLAAPGLISEQFF.

This clonotype was seen only a few times. The gene calls are TRBV12-3 or TRBV12-4 and TRBJ2-6, with no clear D. This CDR3 has 15 amino acids. Trimming removed 5 bases from V and 1 base from J, with 9 bases in between. The CDR3: CASSKLGSGANVLTF. In DNA form, the CDR3 reads TGTGCCAGCAGTAAGTTAGGTTCTGGGGCCAACGTCCTGACTTTC.

The rearrangement joins TRBV20-1 to TRBJ1-2, with TRBD1 as a possible D gene (5 bases). The CDR3 is made up of 14 amino acids. Germline V gene sequence: CDR1 DFQATT, CDR2 SNEGSKA (reference sequence). Trimming left V 1 base short and J 2 bases short, with 11 bases between. CDR3 loop: CSARGQGENYGYTF. In DNA, the CDR3 is TGCAGTGCTAGAGGCCAGGGAGAAAACTATGGCTACACCTTC.

The chain carries TRBV27 and TRBJ2-7, with D perhaps TRBD2 (5 bases). The germline V gene encodes CDR1 MNHEY and CDR2 SMNVEV (reference sequence). The CDR3 length is 15 residues. V lost 5 bases and J lost 4, with 18 bases in between. This CDR3 is CASSPGKSDWYEQYF. In DNA, the CDR3 is TGTGCCAGCAGTCCCGGGAAGAGTGACTGGTACGAGCAGTACTTC.

The chain recombines TRBV10-3 with TRBJ2-3, with 9 nucleotides matching TRBD2. V shed 7 bases, J shed 0 bases, and the junction held 14 bases outside the gene matches. The germline gives CDR1 ENHRY, CDR2 SYGVKD. The CDR3 consists of 18 residues. DNA for the CDR3: TGTGCCATCAAGGTCCCTGTCCGAGCGGGGGGCAGCACAGATACGCAGTATTTT. Translated: CAIKVPVRAGGSTDTQYF.

Regarding this clonotype: A read error may explain this, as a much larger clone is one base away. V usage is TRBV4-1 and J usage is TRBJ2-2; D may be TRBD2 (5 bases). Germline CDR1 reads MGHRA; CDR2 reads YSYEKL. The CDR3 totals 15 residues. The CDR3 protein is CASSQKVSDTGELLF. In DNA form, the CDR3 reads TGCGCCAGCAGCCAAAAAGTTAGTGACACCGGGGAGCTGCTTTTT.

Regarding this clonotype: The junction shows a germline mismatch at one end, possibly a read error. The chain combines TRBV2 with TRBJ2-1; tentatively, D is TRBD1 or TRBD2 (5 bases each). CDR1 is SNHLY, CDR2 FYNNEI, per germline. The CDR3 is 15 amino acids. Here the CDR3 DNA reads TGTGCCAGCCGCCCCCGGGACCGGGGCCACGATGCGCAGGTCTTC. This sequence encodes CASRPRDRGHDAQVF. The full variable domain, completed using reference TRBV2 and TRBJ2-1, is EPEVTQTPSHQVTQMGQEVILRCVPISNHLYFYWYRQILGQKVEFLVSFYNNEISEKSEIFDDQFSVERPDGSNFTLKIRSTKLEDSAMYFCASRPRDRGHDAQVFGPGTRLTVL.